A selection of T cell receptor beta chains follows, all from one sample in a study of cytomegalovirus exposure and HLA in healthy donors. Using immunoSEQ multiplex PCR, the repertoire was profiled, and TCRdb retains in-frame clones only, with some absent. This sample has some 160,000 clones, with about 64% found just once. The sequenced material came from PBMCs. Receptors were obtained from a man aged 60 to 69 in good health and CMV-seronegative. The CDR3 runs from the conserved cysteine through the conserved F or W. The D gene is left open where the match is weak. Some rows mark clone size as missing; the rest say once, few, many or name a class of expanded clone.

TGTGCCAGCAGCTCCACGGGAGGGAGGGCCATGAACACTGAAGCTTTCTTT | CASSSTGGRAMNTEAFF | TRBV5-6 | - | once | TRBJ1-1
TGTGCCTGGAGTTTTAGGGCAGGGCATCAAGAGACCCAGTACTTC | CAWSFRAGHQETQYF | TRBV30 | - | - | TRBJ2-5
TGTGCCAGCAGCTTAAATCGGGGGGCAGATACGCAGTATTTT | CASSLNRGADTQYF | TRBV7-3 | TRBD2 | few | TRBJ2-3
TGTGCCAGCAGCCCAACATCCGAAGCCCAGCATTTT | CASSPTSEAQHF | TRBV7-2 | - | few | TRBJ1-5
TGCGCCAGCAGCCAAGATGTAACATCAGGGGGCTACGAGCAGTACTTC | CASSQDVTSGGYEQYF | TRBV4-1 | TRBD1 | - | TRBJ2-7
TGTGCCAGCAGTTTCGAGTCCTACGAGCAGTACTTC | CASSFESYEQYF | TRBV28 | - | - | TRBJ2-7
TGTGCCACCTGGGGGGGCAAGAACACTGAAGCTTTCTTT | CATWGGKNTEAFF | TRBV6-5 | - | - | TRBJ1-1
TGCGCCAGCAGGCGGGACCCAACTAATGAAAAACTGTTTTTT | CASRRDPTNEKLFF | TRBV5-1 | - | once | TRBJ1-4
TGCGCCAGCAGTCGTGATACAACAGGAGAAAAACTGTTTTTT | CASSRDTTGEKLFF | TRBV5-1 | - | - | TRBJ1-4
TGTGCCAGCAGTGAAGGGAGCAGGGTGCAGGAAAAACTGTTTTTT | CASSEGSRVQEKLFF | TRBV6-1 | - | - | TRBJ1-4
TGTGCCAGCAGCTTGGTGGGGCTAGTGCGGACAGATACGCAGTATTTT | CASSLVGLVRTDTQYF | TRBV5-6 | - | - | TRBJ2-3
TGTGCCAGCAGTTTATCTAGCGGGGGGGCCTACGAGCAGTACTTC | CASSLSSGGAYEQYF | TRBV28 | TRBD2 | few | TRBJ2-7
TGTGCCAGCAGCTTAGTAGGGACTAGCGGTTCACAAGATACGCAGTATTTT | CASSLVGTSGSQDTQYF | TRBV7-2 | TRBD2 | - | TRBJ2-3
TGTGCCAGCAGTGAAGGAGGCGGGGTCCGGCTGTTTTTT | CASSEGGGVRLFF | TRBV6-1 | - | - | TRBJ2-2
TGTGCCAGCAGAGAAAACGGGGGCTACAATGAGCAGTTCTTC | CASRENGGYNEQFF | TRBV6-4 | - | - | TRBJ2-1
TGTGCCAGCAGCTTTCGGACTAGCGGAACTAGCACAGATACGCAGTATTTT | CASSFRTSGTSTDTQYF | TRBV11-2 | TRBD2 | - | TRBJ2-3
TGTGCCAGCAGAACTGGGGGGAACTCCTACGAGCAGTACTTC | CASRTGGNSYEQYF | TRBV28 | - | - | TRBJ2-7
TGTGCCAGCAGCTTAGAGGGAGGGAACACAGATACGCAGTATTTT | CASSLEGGNTDTQYF | TRBV7-2 | TRBD2 | few | TRBJ2-3
TGTGCCAGCAGCCCATGGGGGGCTAGCGGGTATGACAATGAGCAGTTCTTC | CASSPWGASGYDNEQFF | TRBV7-9 | TRBD2 | - | TRBJ2-1
TGTGCCAGCAGCCCAGAGGGACAGGGGGCGGGAAGCTACGAGCAGTACTTC | CASSPEGQGAGSYEQYF | TRBV7-2 | TRBD1 | - | TRBJ2-7